The clone carrying this T cell receptor (beta chain) was seen only once. Its target is not known. Germline V CDR1 and CDR2: MGHRA, YSYEKL. This CDR3 spans 15 amino acids. Trimming pared 4 bases from V and 5 bases from J, leaving 18 bases between. The source of the sample is a study of T-cell memory formation after mild COVID-19. Regarding the study as a whole: Later expanders leaned CD4+, whereas day 15 to 85 contracting clones were balanced CD4/CD8. Researchers report contracting CD4+ clones mostly in CM and EM, with CD8+ clones in EMRA. Researchers found some responding clones in pre-infection memory, a sign that cross-reactive memory joined.

One entry per CDR3 protein results from TCRdb running MiXCR on the 5' RACE reads. The sample has about 290,000 distinct CDR3 sequences; about 15% are singletons. The sequence was obtained from a man aged 18 to 30 who had mild COVID-19 (a few samples of this study predate the infection). Cell type and time point are not known. The gene calls are TRBV4-1 and TRBJ2-7; tentative D call: TRBD2 (7 bases). The specimen sequenced was PBMCs or a T cell subset sorted from them (not recorded which). The CDR3 reads CASSPLGGQWDEQYF. DNA of the CDR3: TGCGCCAGCAGCCCCTTGGGGGGGCAGTGGGACGAGCAGTACTTC.